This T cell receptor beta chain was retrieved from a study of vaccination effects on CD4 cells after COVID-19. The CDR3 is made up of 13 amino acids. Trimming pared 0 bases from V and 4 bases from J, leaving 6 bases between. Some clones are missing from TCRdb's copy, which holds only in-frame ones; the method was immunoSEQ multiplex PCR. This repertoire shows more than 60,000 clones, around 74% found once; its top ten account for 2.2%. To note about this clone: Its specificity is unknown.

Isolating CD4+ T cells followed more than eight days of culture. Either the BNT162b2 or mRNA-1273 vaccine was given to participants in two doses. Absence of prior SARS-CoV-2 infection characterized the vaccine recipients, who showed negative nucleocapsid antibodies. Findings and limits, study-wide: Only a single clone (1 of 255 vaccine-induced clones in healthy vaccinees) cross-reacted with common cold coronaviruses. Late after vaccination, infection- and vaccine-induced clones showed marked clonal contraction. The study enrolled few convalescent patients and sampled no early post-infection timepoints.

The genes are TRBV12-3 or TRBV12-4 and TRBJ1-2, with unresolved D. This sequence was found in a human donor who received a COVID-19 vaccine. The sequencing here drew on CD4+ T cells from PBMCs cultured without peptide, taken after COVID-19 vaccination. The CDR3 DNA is TGTGCCAGCAGTTTAGCAGGACGCTATGGCTACACCTTC. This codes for CASSLAGRYGYTF.